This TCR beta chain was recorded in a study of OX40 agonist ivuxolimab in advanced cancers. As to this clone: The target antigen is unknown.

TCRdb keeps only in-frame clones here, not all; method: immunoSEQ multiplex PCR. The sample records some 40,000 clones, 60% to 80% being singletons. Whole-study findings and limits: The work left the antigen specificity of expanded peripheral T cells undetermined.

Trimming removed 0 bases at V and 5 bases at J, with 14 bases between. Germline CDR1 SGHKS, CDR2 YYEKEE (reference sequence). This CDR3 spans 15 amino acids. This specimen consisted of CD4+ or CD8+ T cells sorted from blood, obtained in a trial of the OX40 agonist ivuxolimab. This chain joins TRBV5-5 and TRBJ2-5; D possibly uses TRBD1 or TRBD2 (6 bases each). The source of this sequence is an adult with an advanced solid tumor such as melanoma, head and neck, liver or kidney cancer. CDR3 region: CASSLAGGQWETQYF. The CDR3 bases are TGTGCCAGCAGCTTGGCCGGGGGACAATGGGAGACCCAGTACTTC.